Reported below is one T cell receptor (beta chain). This record belongs to a study of cytomegalovirus exposure and HLA in healthy donors. The CDR3 extends over 16 amino acids. V shed 4 bases and J shed 1 base, with 14 bases lying between them. Germline values: CDR1 MNHNY, CDR2 SVGAGI (reference sequence). In the PCR, 60 Vbeta and 13 Jbeta primers were used. Libraries were prepared by immunoSEQ multiplex PCR; TCRdb keeps only in-frame clonotypes and omits some of them. The sample consists of approximately 140,000 clones, about 60% of them appearing once. This chain uses TRBV6-6 with TRBJ2-1, with a tentative D call TRBD2 (6 bases). The TCR comes from a woman aged 55 to 70 in good health and CMV-seropositive. Source material: PBMCs. CDR3 sequence: CASSSTGVQSYNEQFF. The DNA for the CDR3 is TGTGCCAGCAGTTCTACGGGAGTACAGTCCTACAATGAGCAGTTCTTC.